The source of this T cell receptor (beta chain) is a study of cytomegalovirus exposure and HLA in healthy donors (dated by TCRdb to the late 2010s). In the study overall: In an earlier analysis of 450 to 750 of the donors, 250 to 300 Gb of sequence data and 90 million to 120 million unique TCR beta sequences from about 179 million T cells were reported. High-throughput TCR immunosequencing, statistical association of individual TCRs with disease status, and machine learning were combined to predict cytomegalovirus infection status. Among roughly 400 genotyped donors of the cohort, an average of roughly 230,000 unique TCR beta nucleotide sequences was sequenced per donor, of which roughly 17% were non-productive. In a later analysis, previously published TCR beta repertoires from about 640 donors were re-analyzed and high-resolution HLA genotyping was added so that TCR occurrence patterns could be studied. Donor age, sex, ethnicity and CMV serostatus were compiled alongside the repertoire data. Both class I and class II loci were covered by HLA typing, at four-digit resolution. All discovery cohort repertoires had been generated on a single sequencing platform. Roughly 5 DR-DQ haplotypes were handled as single units for association and clustering, since linkage in the cohort was strong. In an earlier analysis of 587 of the donors, high-throughput TCR beta sequencing was used to judge whether each TCR beta V gene segment behaved as functional or pseudogenic. The T cell repertoires of 670 or so subjects were profiled by immunosequencing and related to cytomegalovirus serostatus. In addition to the first cohort of roughly 670 subjects, a separate validation cohort of about 120 different subjects was used. About 330 gigabases of sequencing data and 91 million or so unique TCR sequences made up an early release that covered approximately 620 HLA-typed donors. The genetic ancestry cluster associated with self-reported Caucasian donors included 70% to 85% of the roughly 380 genotyped donors. Typing coverage varied by locus: about 620-630 donors for A, B, C, DRB1 and DQB1; roughly 510 for DQA1; approximately 570 for DPA1; approximately 470 for DPB1. In the later analysis, no new phenotypic data were used to find candidate immune exposures; instead, reliance was placed on TCR beta sequences and their occurrence across donors. A later genetic analysis took genome-wide SNP genotypes for 398 of the 666 donors and used that subset as a discovery cohort. The study aimed to test whether cataloging public T cell receptors could reveal signatures of past pathogen exposure.

Library construction relied on the immunoSEQ multiplex PCR assay. The multiplex PCR relied on a mix of 60 forward primers for TCR Vbeta segments and 13 reverse primers for TCR Jbeta segments. The CDR3 region of rearranged TCR beta genes was amplified from genomic DNA by a multiplex PCR assay. On the Illumina HiSeq System, the amplified TCR beta libraries were sequenced as 87-base-pair reads. On the authors' methods: A later analysis counted tens of millions of unique TCR beta chains across the 600 to 850 repertoires, and some 11 million of these chains were shared by at least two donors. Raw reads were error-corrected and collapsed into unique sequences with a nearest-neighbor algorithm that merged closely related sequences to remove PCR and sequencing errors. To assign V, D and J gene segments, CDR3 sequences were aligned to IMGT reference sequences. For a sequence to be retained, a match of at least six nucleotides was required to both a V gene segment and a J gene segment. A rearrangement was called productive if the CDR3 had no stop codons and remained in frame with V and J, and every other rearrangement was called non-productive. Following IMGT convention, CDR3 was defined as the stretch from the second conserved V-encoded cysteine to the conserved J-encoded phenylalanine. The earlier analysis of about 560 of the donors excluded any sequence lacking an unambiguous match to a single V gene segment. An earlier analysis of some 610 of the donors called V segments functional above 56.7% productive rearrangements and segregating when the between-donor standard deviation exceeded 5%. A statistical classification framework was built for diagnosing cytomegalovirus status from the catalog of TCR beta chain sequences. A later analysis assigned V and J genes by comparing TCR nucleotide sequences with IMGT/GENE-DB human TR gene sequences. In a later analysis, CDR3 sequences and most-parsimonious VDJ recombination scenarios were assigned using the TCRdist pipeline. In a later analysis, every TCR beta chain was defined by the combination of its CDR3 amino acid sequence and its V-gene family, and reads without a unique V-gene family were dropped. In a later analysis, approximately 640 highly shared, low-generation-probability nucleotide sequences were removed to address suspected cross-contamination and a sequencing artifact. In a later analysis, a clonal expansion index was calculated for each public chain from normalized within-repertoire ranks of inferred template counts. A later analysis computed generation probabilities with a VDJ recombination model fitted to out-of-frame rearrangements, and checked the results against IGoR. Hypergeometric tests were used in a later analysis to score TCR-TCR, TCR-HLA and TCR-CMV co-occurrence, with a repertoire-size bias correction applied to the TCR pairs. A later analysis estimated false discovery rates by permuting HLA or CMV assignments 20 times. In a later analysis, co-occurring TCRs were grouped with DBSCAN, and TCRdist sequence similarity was added when clustering was performed within HLA-allele-positive subsets. Repertoires with fewer than 30,000 or more than 120,000 public chains, plus five repertoires with anomalous nucleotide sharing, were excluded from co-occurrence clustering. This immuneACCESS table, as held by TCRdb, lists in-frame sequences with V and J called but not all clones. Of the missing ones, under half trace to an unresolved V gene in checked studies; the others have no known cause. V and J calls plus clone size are reproduced from that table; the DNA served to infer D and trimming. The sample table shows approximately 120,000 clones, and 78% are seen once. The ten largest clones add up to approximately 11% of the sample.

Details on this clone: It has no known antigen specificity. No base qualities exist here, and no much larger clone lies one base off it.

V was cut back by 0 bases and J by 1 base, leaving a gap of 13 bases between them. From a lookup of the germline V gene, CDR1 and CDR2 are ENHRY and SYGVKD. Reading from cysteine to phenylalanine, the CDR3 counts 17 amino acids. The read is trimmed to its CDR3 DNA, 51 bases read in frame from base 1. In total, 600 or so healthy bone marrow donors made up the cohort. Cohort members were all nominally healthy when sampled, although unrecorded immune exposures were likely present. The donor tested CMV seropositive, placing the donor among the approximately 290 seropositive members of the cohort. Every donor gave a peripheral blood sample, and the peripheral blood mononuclear cells from that sample were used for TCR beta sequencing. Genomic DNA was extracted from the blood cell samples with the Qiagen DNeasy Blood Extraction Kit. Study-level results and caveats: In both the original and validation cohorts, the classifier was reported to diagnose cytomegalovirus status with high specificity and sensitivity. Because some donors lacked HLA typing at each locus, the association tests relied only on the typed subset. Because counts were too low, around 17 rarely observed V segments, including chromosome 9 orphons, were left out of the earlier analysis of 587 of the donors. Three of the identified cytomegalovirus-associated TCR beta chains were confirmed in vitro to be specific for cytomegalovirus antigens. Some IMGT-functional V segments, including TRBV6-2 and TRBV6-3, could not be told apart with the 87-base-pair reads, so those segments were excluded. Most TCR sequences were seen in very few donors, while some public TCRs were found in many individuals. In a later genetic analysis, fewer N-insertions in productive TCRs were reported among donors in an Asian-associated ancestry cluster than the roughly 700-donor mean. In the study, roughly 160 TCR beta chains were listed as associated with cytomegalovirus. Only TCR beta chains were sequenced in this cohort, and the absence of alpha or paired-chain data limited detectable features. Several of the top co-occurrence clusters appeared to be linked to parvovirus B19, influenza, CMV and Epstein-Barr virus, according to a later analysis. The authors suggested that the approach could potentially be generalized to other disease states and immunological phenotypes. In a later analysis, most CMV-associated TCR beta chains were found to appear HLA-restricted, with HLA associations seemingly driven largely by CMV exposure. CMV serostatus was the only immune exposure information available for the cohort. An association between a missense DCLRE1C variant and V-gene and J-gene trimming of TCR beta chains was found in a later genetic analysis and replicated in an independent cohort. Assigning TCR associations to individual alleles was difficult when HLA alleles, especially DR and DQ, strongly co-occurred. In a later analysis, 16,951 TCR beta sequences were associated with specific HLA alleles at a false discovery rate of 0.05. A further reported finding was that TCR beta sequences accurately predicted the HLA-A and HLA-B alleles for most subjects in the first cohort. In a later analysis, the rate of TCR association differed among HLA loci, with DRB1 alleles having the most associated TCRs and HLA-C alleles having the fewest. Broadly in line with IMGT annotations, most TCR beta V segments showed up in productive rearrangements about 87% or about 30% of the time in an earlier analysis of 587 of the donors. Linkage disequilibrium might explain the correlated functional status among segregating V segments, but an unknown experimental factor could not be excluded. The presence/absence analyses assumed that sequencing depth was roughly uniform across donors, and that assumption may not be true. A cluster of highly shared sequence variants was judged likely to represent a technical artifact of the sequencing pipeline. In a later analysis, HLA-associated TCR beta chains showed more clonal expansion and lower generation probabilities than non-associated chains that were equally common.

Material: PBMCs. The chain is encoded by TRBV10-3 joined to TRBJ1-5, with the D segment identity uncertain. This TCR derives from a man aged 25-40 years in good health and CMV-seropositive. The CDR3 region: CAISESRVPGSNQPQHF. The DNA is TGTGCCATCAGTGAGTCGAGGGTCCCAGGAAGCAATCAGCCCCAGCATTTT.